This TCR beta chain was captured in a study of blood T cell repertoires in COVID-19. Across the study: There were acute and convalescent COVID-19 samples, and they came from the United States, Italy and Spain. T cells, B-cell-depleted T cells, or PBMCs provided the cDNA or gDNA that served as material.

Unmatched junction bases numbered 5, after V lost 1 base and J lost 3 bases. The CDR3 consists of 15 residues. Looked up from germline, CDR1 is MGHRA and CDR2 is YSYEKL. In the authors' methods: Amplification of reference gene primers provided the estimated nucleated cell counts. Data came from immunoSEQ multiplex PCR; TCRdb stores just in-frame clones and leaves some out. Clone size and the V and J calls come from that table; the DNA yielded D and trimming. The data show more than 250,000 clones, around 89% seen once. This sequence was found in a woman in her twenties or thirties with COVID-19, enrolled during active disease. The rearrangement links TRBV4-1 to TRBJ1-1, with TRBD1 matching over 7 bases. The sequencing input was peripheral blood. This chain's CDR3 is CASSQVPDRDTEAFF. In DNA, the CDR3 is TGCGCCAGCAGCCAAGTTCCTGACAGGGACACTGAAGCTTTCTTT.